This T cell receptor beta chain is from a study of naive and memory T cell subsets. Whole-study results and caveats: Especially in CD8 cells, naive repertoires contained a few larger clonotypes, possibly CD45RA-re-expressing memory cells.

Comments on this clonotype: The antigen remains undetermined.

Germline V gene sequence: CDR1 DFQATT, CDR2 SNEGSKA (reference sequence). The CDR3 contains 15 residues. The V and J ends lost 7 bases and 3 bases respectively, with 16 bases between them. An equimolar mix of two oligonucleotides served as the beta constant-region primer for TRBC1 and TRBC2. The ligated cDNA underwent four PCR rounds using SP2 and nested alpha and beta constant-region primers. An oligonucleotide with the SP2 primer and a 12-nucleotide UMI was ligated to the cDNA 3' end. Via MiXCR, TCRdb re-called the UMI-ligation and nested PCR reads, giving one row per CDR3 protein. The sample shows 90,000 to 120,000 distinct CDR3 sequences, roughly 15% of them seen only once.

The chain carries TRBV20-1 and TRBJ1-6, with a tentative D call TRBD1 (5 bases). The receptor was isolated from a human donor in good health. The sequenced material came from naive CD8+ T cells from blood. The CDR3 loop reads CSGYTRGRYNSPLHF. As DNA, the CDR3 is TGCAGTGGATACACGAGGGGACGCTATAATTCACCCCTCCACTTT.